These T cell receptor beta chains were read from a single sample in a study of T cells after yellow fever vaccination. One entry per CDR3 protein, called by TCRdb with MiXCR from the 5' RACE reads. The table records roughly 150,000 distinct CDR3 sequences, approximately 7.7% of them present only once. The source was CD4+ T cells sorted from PBMCs, collected 5 days after the yellow fever booster vaccination. These receptors were collected from a man aged 25-45 years who received the YFV17D yellow fever vaccine. CDR3s include the opening cysteine and the closing phenylalanine or tryptophan. The D gene is left open where the match is weak. A row's size may be missing; if present it is once, few, many or a size class.

>many|-|TRBV23-1|TRBJ2-2
TGCGCCATCCCCCGTTTTTGCGGGCCGTCGCCTCCACGCACCGGGGAGCTGTTTTTT
CAIPRFCGPSPPRTGELFF
>many|TRBD2|TRBV4-3|TRBJ2-3
TGCGCCAGCAGCCAAGATTTCACTAGCGGGGGCCAACCCCGGTATTTT
CASSQDFTSGGQPRYF
>many|-|TRBV5-6|TRBJ1-1
TGTGCCAGCAGCTTGCGGGACACAAGGGCTGAAGCTTTCTTT
CASSLRDTRAEAFF
>many|TRBD1|TRBV3-1|TRBJ2-5
TGTGCCAGCAGCCAAGGAGGCGGCAGGGGGCAAGAGACCCAGTACTTC
CASSQGGGRGQETQYF
>many|-|TRBV6-5|TRBJ1-3
TGTGCCAGCAGTTACTCGACTCTTCGGGAGCCTGGAAACACCATATATTTT
CASSYSTLREPGNTIYF
>many|-|TRBV29-1|TRBJ2-3
TGCAGCGTGAAACAGAGACTTAGCACAGATACGCAGTATTTT
CSVKQRLSTDTQYF
>many|-|TRBV10-3|TRBJ1-2
TGTGCCATCAGTGACCTAACAGAGAACTATGGCTACACCTTC
CAISDLTENYGYTF
>many|-|TRBV7-9|TRBJ2-3
TGTGCCAGCAGACACCTAGCGAGTAGCACAGATACGCAGTATTTT
CASRHLASSTDTQYF
>many|TRBD2|TRBV20-1|TRBJ2-5
TGCAGTGCTAGGAGCGGGAACACAGAGACCCAGTACTTC
CSARSGNTETQYF
>many|-|TRBV20-1|TRBJ1-5
TGCAGTGCTGCTCCCACCACGCGCAATCAGCCCCAGCATTTT
CSAAPTTRNQPQHF
>-|-|TRBV18|TRBJ2-5
TGTGCCAGCTCACCACCGCGGGGCGGGGCAGAGACCCAGTACTTC
CASSPPRGGAETQYF
>many|TRBD1|TRBV5-6|TRBJ2-2
TGTGCCAGCAGCGACTTTCAGGACAGGCTGACCGGGGAGCTGTTTTTT
CASSDFQDRLTGELFF
>many|TRBD1|TRBV28|TRBJ2-7
TGTGCCAGCACGGAGACAGGGGTCGTCGAGCAGTACTTC
CASTETGVVEQYF
>many|-|TRBV7-8|TRBJ2-2
TGTGCCAGCAGCTTAGAACAGGGTAAAACCGGGGAGCTGTTTTTT
CASSLEQGKTGELFF
>many|TRBD2|TRBV10-3|TRBJ2-3
TGTGCCATCTCGGGGACTAGCGGATTTAGCACAGATACGCAGTATTTT
CAISGTSGFSTDTQYF
>many|-|TRBV20-1|TRBJ2-5
TGCAGTGCTAGGTGGAGCGCGGGGACCCAGTACTTC
CSARWSAGTQYF
>many|-|TRBV3-1|TRBJ2-1
TGTGCCAGCAGCTCTCCGGGGGCGGTGGTCAATGAGCAGTTCTTC
CASSSPGAVVNEQFF
>many|-|TRBV18|TRBJ1-1
TGTGCCAGCTCACCAATAGGGCCCCAGAACACTGAAGCTTTCTTT
CASSPIGPQNTEAFF
>many|-|TRBV6-2/TRBV6-3|TRBJ2-6
TGTGCCAGTAAAGAGTCTGGGGCCAACGTCCTGACTTTC
CASKESGANVLTF
>many|TRBD2|TRBV18|TRBJ2-1
TGTGCCAGCTCACCACGTAGGGTAGCGGGAACTGAGCAGTTCTTC
CASSPRRVAGTEQFF
>many|TRBD2|TRBV5-1|TRBJ2-6
TGCGCCAGCAGCTTGGGACTAGCGGGAGCTCGGGGGGCCAACGTCCTGACTTTC
CASSLGLAGARGANVLTF